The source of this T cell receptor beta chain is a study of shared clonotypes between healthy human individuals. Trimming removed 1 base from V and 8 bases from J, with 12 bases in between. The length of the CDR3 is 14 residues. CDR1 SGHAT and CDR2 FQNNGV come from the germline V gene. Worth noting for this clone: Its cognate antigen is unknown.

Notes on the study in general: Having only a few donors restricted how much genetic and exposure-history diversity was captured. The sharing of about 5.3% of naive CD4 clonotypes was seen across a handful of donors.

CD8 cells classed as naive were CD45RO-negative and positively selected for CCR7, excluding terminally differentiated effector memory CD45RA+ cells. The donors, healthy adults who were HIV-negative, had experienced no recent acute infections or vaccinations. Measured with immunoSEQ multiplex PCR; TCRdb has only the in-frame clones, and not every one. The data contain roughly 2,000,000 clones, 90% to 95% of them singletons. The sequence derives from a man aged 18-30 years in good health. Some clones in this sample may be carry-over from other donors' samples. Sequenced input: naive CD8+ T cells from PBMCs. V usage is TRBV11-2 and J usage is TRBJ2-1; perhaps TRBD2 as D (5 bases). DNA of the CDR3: TGTGCCAGCAGCTTAGTGCGGCGGGTGGATGAGCAGTTCTTC. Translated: CASSLVRRVDEQFF.